The TCR beta chain described here comes from a study of cytomegalovirus exposure and HLA in healthy donors. Primers: 60 Vbeta forward and 13 Jbeta reverse. The method was immunoSEQ multiplex PCR; TCRdb's version includes in-frame clones alone and lacks a portion of them. The table records around 100,000 clones, 79% of them present only once. The CDR3 spans 15 residues. V shed 0 bases and J 8 bases; nucleotides not matched to a gene: 6. The germline gives CDR1 SGDLS, CDR2 YYNGEE. About this clone: Its antigen is currently unknown.

Broader study findings: Presence/absence analyses rested on an assumption that sequencing depth was roughly uniform across donors.

The sequenced sample consisted of PBMCs. The rearrangement uses TRBV9 and TRBJ1-4; 8 nucleotides agree with TRBD1. The sequence came from a woman aged 18-29 years in good health and CMV-seropositive. The CDR3 is CASSVDGQGAEKLFF. CDR3 nucleotides: TGTGCCAGCAGCGTAGACGGACAGGGAGCCGAAAAACTGTTTTTT.